Described below is a single TCR beta chain sequence and its context. Antigen: not known. These data originate in a study of early T cells in non-severe SARS-CoV-2 infection. About the research overall: The chains were unpaired, and the sequenced material was bulk RNA from unsorted whole blood.

Study-wide results and limits: Private and CD4 specificities were missed by VDJdb matching, which favored anti-spike CD8 responses.

The TCR library protocol attached unique molecular identifiers to the individual cDNA molecules. TCRdb used MiXCR to reprocess the 5' RACE reads, holding one entry per CDR3 protein. The sample holds some 50,000 distinct CDR3 sequences, roughly 4.5% seen once. Specimen: whole blood. This clonotype was obtained from an adult who was a healthcare worker with PCR-confirmed SARS-CoV-2 infection or an uninfected control (not recorded which).

The CDR3 nucleotides read TGTGCCAGTAGTTGGGACCCCCTAAACACCGGGGAGCTGTTTTTT. The encoded protein is CASSWDPLNTGELFF. The V gene is TRBV19, the J gene TRBJ2-2; D may match TRBD1 or TRBD2 (5 bases each). Looked up from germline, CDR1 is LNHDA and CDR2 is SQIVND (reference sequence). Trimming cost V 5 bases and J 2 bases, with 12 bases left between them. CDR3 length: 15 amino acids.